This is a list of T cell receptor beta chains from one sample in a study of OX40 agonist ivuxolimab in advanced cancers. Only in-frame clones appear in the TCRdb table, and some are missing; sequencing was by immunoSEQ multiplex PCR. The table includes 45,000 to 65,000 clones, approximately 75% detected once. The sequencing used CD4+ or CD8+ T cells sorted from blood, collected in a trial of the OX40 agonist ivuxolimab. Every receptor here comes from an adult with an advanced solid tumor such as melanoma, head and neck, liver or kidney cancer. CDR3s include the opening cysteine and the closing phenylalanine or tryptophan. D genes are given only for firm matches. Expanded clones are given a class, and other clones once, few, many or no size at all.

CDR3	DNA	V	size	D	J
CASSYSTGPQGTEAFF	TGTGCCAGCAGTTACTCAACGGGGCCCCAGGGCACTGAAGCTTTCTTT	TRBV6-6	NA	NA	TRBJ1-1
CASSPGTAISPLHF	TGTGCCAGCAGCCCCGGGACCGCCATTTCACCCCTCCACTTT	TRBV25-1	NA	NA	TRBJ1-6
CASSPGPLNTGELFF	TGTGCCAGCAGCCCGGGACCGCTGAACACCGGGGAGCTGTTTTTT	TRBV7-9	NA	NA	TRBJ2-2
CASSVKGSGANVLTF	TGTGCCAGCAGTGTTAAGGGCTCTGGGGCCAACGTCCTGACTTTC	TRBV25-1	NA	NA	TRBJ2-6
CASSSLGGFSTDTQYF	TGTGCCAGCAGCTCGCTGGGTGGATTTTCAACAGATACGCAGTATTTT	TRBV5-4	NA	NA	TRBJ2-3
CASSSQDSNQPQHF	TGTGCCAGTAGTTCGCAAGACAGCAATCAGCCCCAGCATTTT	TRBV19	NA	NA	TRBJ1-5
CASTPAGPRNSYEQYF	TGTGCCAGCACCCCCGCAGGGCCGAGAAACTCCTACGAGCAGTACTTC	TRBV5-6	NA	NA	TRBJ2-7
CASSLPRQGRRRSYTF	TGCGCCAGCAGCTTGCCCAGACAGGGGAGAAGGAGAAGCTACACCTTC	TRBV5-1	NA	TRBD1	TRBJ1-2
CAGSLRASYTIYF	TGTGCCGGCTCACTTCGGGCCTCCTATACCATATATTTT	TRBV18	NA	NA	TRBJ1-3
CASSTLAGAYNEQFF	TGCGCCAGCAGCACCCTAGCGGGGGCTTACAATGAGCAGTTCTTC	TRBV5-1	NA	TRBD2	TRBJ2-1
CASSIHGSGDHPDTQYF	TGTGCCAGTAGTATTCATGGTAGCGGGGACCATCCGGATACGCAGTATTTT	TRBV19	NA	TRBD2	TRBJ2-3
CASSGSRGLEETQYF	TGTGCCAGCAGTGGATCCAGGGGGCTGGAAGAGACCCAGTACTTC	TRBV25-1	NA	TRBD1	TRBJ2-5
CASSEEKYRIQGGLDTQYF	TGTGCCAGCAGTGAAGAGAAATATCGGATACAGGGTGGGTTAGATACGCAGTATTTT	TRBV6-1	NA	NA	TRBJ2-3
CASSLASGLTYEQYF	TGTGCCAGCAGCTTGGCCAGTGGGTTAACCTACGAGCAGTACTTC	TRBV5-5	NA	NA	TRBJ2-7
CASSVWTGGNAEQYF	TGTGCCAGCAGTGTATGGACAGGAGGGAACGCCGAGCAGTACTTC	TRBV25-1	NA	NA	TRBJ2-7
CASSLLGRESNQPQHF	TGTGCCAGCAGCTTATTGGGGAGGGAAAGCAATCAGCCCCAGCATTTT	TRBV7-2	once	NA	TRBJ1-5
CASSQGRQGLTVLNTEAFF	TGCGCCAGCAGCCAAGGTCGACAGGGCCTCACCGTCCTTAACACTGAAGCTTTCTTT	TRBV4-1	NA	TRBD1	TRBJ1-1
CASRRGPWYEQYF	TGTGCCAGCAGAAGAGGCCCCTGGTACGAGCAGTACTTC	TRBV28	NA	NA	TRBJ2-7
CASSLGTSAYEQYF	TGTGCCAGCAGCTTAGGGACTAGCGCATACGAGCAGTACTTC	TRBV5-4	few	TRBD2	TRBJ2-7
CASSLAGATNEKLFF	TGTGCCAGCAGCCTTGCGGGAGCGACTAATGAAAAACTGTTTTTT	TRBV6-5	NA	NA	TRBJ1-4
CASSPRQGRNIQYF	TGTGCCAGTAGTCCCCGACAGGGTAGAAACATTCAGTACTTC	TRBV19	NA	TRBD1	TRBJ2-4
CASSSWGTGEHEQYF	TGTGCCAGCAGCTCCTGGGGGACAGGGGAACACGAGCAGTACTTC	TRBV7-2	few	TRBD1	TRBJ2-7
CASSKWGDSSYGYTF	TGTGCCAGTAGTAAGTGGGGGGACAGCTCCTATGGCTACACCTTC	TRBV19	once	TRBD1	TRBJ1-2
CASSDRVNEQFF	TGTGCCAGCAGCGACAGGGTCAATGAGCAGTTCTTC	TRBV7-2	once	TRBD1	TRBJ2-1
CASSLTARDTGELFF	TGTGCCAGCAGCTTAACGGCACGGGACACCGGGGAGCTGTTTTTT	TRBV11-2	NA	NA	TRBJ2-2
CASSRTQGQFHVQYF	TGTGCCAGCAGTCGAACGCAGGGTCAATTTCACGTGCAGTACTTC	TRBV6-5	NA	NA	TRBJ2-7
CASSLVLITGGANVLTF	TGCGCCAGCAGCTTGGTCCTAATAACAGGAGGGGCCAACGTCCTGACTTTC	TRBV5-1	NA	NA	TRBJ2-6
CASSSVGGAGETQYF	TGTGCCAGCAGCTCAGTCGGAGGGGCAGGAGAGACCCAGTACTTC	TRBV7-9	NA	NA	TRBJ2-5
CASSSGQGSTHGYTF	TGTGCCAGTAGTTCGGGACAGGGGTCTACCCATGGCTACACCTTC	TRBV19	NA	TRBD1	TRBJ1-2
CSVDRAWDGYTF	TGCAGCGTTGATCGGGCTTGGGATGGCTACACCTTC	TRBV29-1	NA	NA	TRBJ1-2
CASSLSGIDNQPQHF	TGTGCCAGCAGCTTAAGCGGGATAGACAATCAGCCCCAGCATTTT	TRBV7-8	NA	NA	TRBJ1-5
CASSLLFSRAEAFF	TGTGCCAGCAGCTTATTATTCTCCCGGGCTGAAGCTTTCTTT	TRBV7-2	NA	NA	TRBJ1-1
CASSLGGDGANVLTF	TGTGCCAGCAGCTTAGGAGGGGACGGGGCCAACGTCCTGACTTTC	TRBV7-6	NA	NA	TRBJ2-6
CASRGDTANSPLHF	TGTGCCAGCAGGGGCGATACGGCTAATTCACCCCTCCACTTT	TRBV5-4	NA	NA	TRBJ1-6
CASSPTGGYEQYF	TGCGCCAGCAGCCCGACAGGGGGCTACGAGCAGTACTTC	TRBV5-1	NA	TRBD1	TRBJ2-7
CATSRGGQGGELFF	TGTGCCACCAGCAGGGGAGGACAGGGCGGGGAGCTGTTTTTT	TRBV15	NA	TRBD1	TRBJ2-2
CASSPTRTAEQYF	TGTGCCAGCAGTCCGACTAGGACAGCCGAGCAGTACTTC	TRBV28	NA	NA	TRBJ2-7
CASSQGTSGSREETQYF	TGCGCCAGCAGCCAAGGGACTAGCGGGAGTAGGGAAGAGACCCAGTACTTC	TRBV4-1	NA	TRBD2	TRBJ2-5
CASKGDRVSYEQYF	TGTGCCAGCAAAGGGGACAGGGTCTCCTACGAGCAGTACTTC	TRBV6-5	few	TRBD1	TRBJ2-7
CASSLFAGGPNTGELFF	TGTGCCAGCAGTTTATTTGCGGGAGGCCCGAACACCGGGGAGCTGTTTTTT	TRBV27	NA	TRBD2	TRBJ2-2
CASSPPGGGGEKLFF	TGTGCCAGCAGTCCTCCCGGTGGGGGTGGTGAAAAACTGTTTTTT	TRBV28	NA	NA	TRBJ1-4
CASSLGGGNSYEQYF	TGTGCCAGCAGTTTAGGAGGGGGCAACTCCTACGAGCAGTACTTC	TRBV13	NA	NA	TRBJ2-7
CASSRKQGAGELFF	TGTGCCAGCAGCCGTAAACAGGGGGCTGGGGAGCTGTTTTTT	TRBV7-6	NA	TRBD1	TRBJ2-2
CASSELTSGSRDEQYF	TGTGCCAGCAGTGAGCTGACTAGCGGGAGTAGGGACGAGCAGTACTTC	TRBV9	once	TRBD2	TRBJ2-7
CASSLTDPRSGNTIYF	TGTGCCAGCAGCTTAACTGACCCTCGCTCTGGAAACACCATATATTTT	TRBV7-8	NA	NA	TRBJ1-3
CASTGTEYNEQFF	TGCGCCAGCACCGGCACAGAATACAATGAGCAGTTCTTC	TRBV5-1	NA	NA	TRBJ2-1
CASSQGAAGGHTDTQYF	TGTGCCAGCAGCCAAGGAGCGGCGGGAGGTCACACAGATACGCAGTATTTT	TRBV4-2	medium-sized	TRBD2	TRBJ2-3
CASSLGSSYEQYF	TGTGCCAGCAGCTTGGGCAGTTCCTACGAGCAGTACTTC	TRBV5-6	NA	NA	TRBJ2-7
CASSRRQGRETQYF	TGTGCCAGTAGCCGACGACAGGGAAGGGAGACCCAGTACTTC	TRBV19	NA	TRBD1	TRBJ2-5
CASSLVGRSSYNSPLHF	TGTGCCAGCAGCTTAGTGGGCCGGAGCTCCTATAATTCACCCCTCCACTTT	TRBV11-2	NA	NA	TRBJ1-6
CASSLVGAYGYTF	TGTGCCAGCAGCTTAGTCGGAGCCTATGGCTACACCTTC	TRBV7-9	NA	NA	TRBJ1-2
CASSLGLGHDNEQFF	TGTGCCAGCAGCTTAGGACTAGGGCACGACAATGAGCAGTTCTTC	TRBV5-4	NA	TRBD2	TRBJ2-1
CASSLFTGTAGGTGELFF	TGTGCCAGCAGCTTGTTTACCGGGACAGCGGGAGGCACCGGGGAGCTGTTTTTT	TRBV5-8	few	TRBD2	TRBJ2-2